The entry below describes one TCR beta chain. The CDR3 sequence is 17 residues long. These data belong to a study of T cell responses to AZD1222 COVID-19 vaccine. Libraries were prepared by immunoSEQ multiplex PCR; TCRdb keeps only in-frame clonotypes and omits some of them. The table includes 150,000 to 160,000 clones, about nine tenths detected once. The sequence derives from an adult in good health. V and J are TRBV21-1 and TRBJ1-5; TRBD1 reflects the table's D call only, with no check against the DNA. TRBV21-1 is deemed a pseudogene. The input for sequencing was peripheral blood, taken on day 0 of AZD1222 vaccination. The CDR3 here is CASSKERFPGSNQPQHF. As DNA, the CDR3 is TGTGCCAGCAGCAAAGAGCGTTTTCCAGGGTCCAATCAGCCCCAGCATTTT.